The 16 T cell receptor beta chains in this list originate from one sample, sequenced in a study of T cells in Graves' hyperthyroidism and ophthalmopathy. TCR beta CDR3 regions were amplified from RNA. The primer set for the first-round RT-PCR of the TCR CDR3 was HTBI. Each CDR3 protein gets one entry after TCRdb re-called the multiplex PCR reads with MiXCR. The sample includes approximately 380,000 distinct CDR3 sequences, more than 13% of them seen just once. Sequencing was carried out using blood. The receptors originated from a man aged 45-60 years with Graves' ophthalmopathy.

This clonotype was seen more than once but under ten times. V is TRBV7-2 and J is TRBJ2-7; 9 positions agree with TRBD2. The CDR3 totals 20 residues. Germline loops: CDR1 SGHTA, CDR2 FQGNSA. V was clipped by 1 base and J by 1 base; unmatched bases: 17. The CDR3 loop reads CASSLVRVLSRREGSYEQYF. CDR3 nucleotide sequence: TGTGCCAGCAGCTTAGTTCGTGTGCTATCGCGGCGGGAGGGTTCCTACGAGCAGTACTTC.

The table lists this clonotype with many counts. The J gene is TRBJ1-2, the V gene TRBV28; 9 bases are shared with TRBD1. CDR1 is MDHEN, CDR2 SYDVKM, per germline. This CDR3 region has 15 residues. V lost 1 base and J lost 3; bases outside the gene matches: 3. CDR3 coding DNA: TGTGCCAGCAGTTTATTGGGACAGGGTTACTATGGCTACACCTTC. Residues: CASSLLGQGYYGYTF.

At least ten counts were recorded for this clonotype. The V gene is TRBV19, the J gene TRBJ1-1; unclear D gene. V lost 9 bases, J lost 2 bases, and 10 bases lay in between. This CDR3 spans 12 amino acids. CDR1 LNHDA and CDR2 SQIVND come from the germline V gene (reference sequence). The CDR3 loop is CASSPLNTEAFF. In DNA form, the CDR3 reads TGTGCCAGCAGCCCTTTAAACACTGAAGCTTTCTTT.

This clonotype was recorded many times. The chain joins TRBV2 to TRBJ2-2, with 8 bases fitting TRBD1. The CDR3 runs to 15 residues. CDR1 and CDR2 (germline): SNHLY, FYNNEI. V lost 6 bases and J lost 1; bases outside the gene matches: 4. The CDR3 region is CASRATGENTGELFF. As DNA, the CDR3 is TGTGCCAGCAGAGCGACAGGGGAGAACACCGGGGAGCTGTTTTTT.

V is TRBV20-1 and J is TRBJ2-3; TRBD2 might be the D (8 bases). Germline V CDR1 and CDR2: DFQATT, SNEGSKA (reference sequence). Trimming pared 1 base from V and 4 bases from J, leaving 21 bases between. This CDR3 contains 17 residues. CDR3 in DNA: TGCAGTGCTAGAGGAGGGGGCGGTCAGCGGGAGTCAGATACGCAGTATTTT. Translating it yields CSARGGGGQRESDTQYF.

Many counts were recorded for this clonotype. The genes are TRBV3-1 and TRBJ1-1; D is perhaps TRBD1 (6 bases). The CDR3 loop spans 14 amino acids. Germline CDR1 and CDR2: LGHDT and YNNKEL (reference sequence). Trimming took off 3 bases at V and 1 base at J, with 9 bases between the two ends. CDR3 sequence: CASSQEQGNTEAFF. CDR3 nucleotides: TGTGCCAGCAGCCAGGAACAGGGGAACACTGAAGCTTTCTTT.

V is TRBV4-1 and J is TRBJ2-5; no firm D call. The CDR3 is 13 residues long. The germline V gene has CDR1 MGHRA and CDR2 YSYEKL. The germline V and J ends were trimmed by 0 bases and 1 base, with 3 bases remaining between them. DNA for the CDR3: TGCGCCAGCAGCCAAGAGGGCCAAGAGACCCAGTACTTC. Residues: CASSQEGQETQYF.

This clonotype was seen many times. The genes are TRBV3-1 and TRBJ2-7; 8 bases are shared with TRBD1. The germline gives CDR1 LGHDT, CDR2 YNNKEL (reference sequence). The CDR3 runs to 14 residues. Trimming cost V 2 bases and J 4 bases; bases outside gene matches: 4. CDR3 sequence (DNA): TGTGCCAGCAGCCAACAGGGGGCTGGATACGAGCAGTACTTC. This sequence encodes CASSQQGAGYEQYF.

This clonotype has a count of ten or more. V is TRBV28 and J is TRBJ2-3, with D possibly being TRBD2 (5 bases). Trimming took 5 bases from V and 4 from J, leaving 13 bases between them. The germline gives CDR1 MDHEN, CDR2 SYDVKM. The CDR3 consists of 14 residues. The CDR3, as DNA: TGTGCCAGCAGTACCGCCGGGGTCGCAGATACGCAGTATTTT. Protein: CASSTAGVADTQYF.

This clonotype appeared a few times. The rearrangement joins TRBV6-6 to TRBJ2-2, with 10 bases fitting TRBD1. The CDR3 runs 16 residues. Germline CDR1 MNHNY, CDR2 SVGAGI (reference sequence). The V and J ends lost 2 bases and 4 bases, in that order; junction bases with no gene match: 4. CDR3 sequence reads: CASSYDRGRITGELFF. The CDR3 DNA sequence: TGTGCCAGCAGTTACGACAGGGGGCGTATCACCGGGGAGCTGTTTTTT.

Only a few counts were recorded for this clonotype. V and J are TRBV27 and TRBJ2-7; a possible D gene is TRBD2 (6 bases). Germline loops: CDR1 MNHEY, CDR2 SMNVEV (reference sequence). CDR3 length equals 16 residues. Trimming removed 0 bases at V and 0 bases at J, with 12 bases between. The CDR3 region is CASSLSGLYISYEQYF. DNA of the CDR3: TGTGCCAGCAGTTTATCGGGACTGTATATCTCCTACGAGCAGTACTTC.

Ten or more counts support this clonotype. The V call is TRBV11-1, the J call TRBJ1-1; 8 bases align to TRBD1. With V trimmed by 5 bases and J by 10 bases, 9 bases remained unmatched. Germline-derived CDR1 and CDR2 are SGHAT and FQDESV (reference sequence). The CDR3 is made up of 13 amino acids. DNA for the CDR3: TGTGCCAGCAGCCGCACCAGGGGGCGCCGAGCTTTCTTT. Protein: CASSRTRGRRAFF.

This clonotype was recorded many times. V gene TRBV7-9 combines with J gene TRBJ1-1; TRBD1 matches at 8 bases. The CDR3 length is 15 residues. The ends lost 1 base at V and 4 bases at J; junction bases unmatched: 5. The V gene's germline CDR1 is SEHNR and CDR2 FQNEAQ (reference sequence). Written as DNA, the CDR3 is TGTGCCAGCAGCTTAGGGCGACAGGGGACCACTGAAGCTTTCTTT. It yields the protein CASSLGRQGTTEAFF. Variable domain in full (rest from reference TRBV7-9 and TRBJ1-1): DTGVSQNPRHKITKRGQNVTFRCDPISEHNRLYWYRQTLGQGPEFLTYFQNEAQLEKSRLLSDRFSAERPKGSFSTLEIQRTEQGDSAMYLCASSLGRQGTTEAFFGQGTRLTVV.

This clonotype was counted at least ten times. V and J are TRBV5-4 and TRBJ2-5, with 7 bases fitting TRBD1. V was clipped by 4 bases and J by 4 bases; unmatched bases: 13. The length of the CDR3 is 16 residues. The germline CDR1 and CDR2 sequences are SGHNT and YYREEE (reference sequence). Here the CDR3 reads CASSPPGQRAAETQYF. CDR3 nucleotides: TGTGCCAGCAGCCCCCCGGGACAGAGGGCCGCAGAGACCCAGTACTTC.

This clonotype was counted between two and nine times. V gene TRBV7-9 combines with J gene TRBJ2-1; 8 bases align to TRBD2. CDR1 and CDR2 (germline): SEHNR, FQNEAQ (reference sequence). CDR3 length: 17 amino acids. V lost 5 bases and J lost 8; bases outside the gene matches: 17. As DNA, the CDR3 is TGTGCCAGCAGCCCCAGGACTAGCCAACTCAGCCGCGATGAGCAGTTCTTC. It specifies CASSPRTSQLSRDEQFF. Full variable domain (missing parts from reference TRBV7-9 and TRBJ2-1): DTGVSQNPRHKITKRGQNVTFRCDPISEHNRLYWYRQTLGQGPEFLTYFQNEAQLEKSRLLSDRFSAERPKGSFSTLEIQRTEQGDSAMYLCASSPRTSQLSRDEQFFGPGTRLTVL.

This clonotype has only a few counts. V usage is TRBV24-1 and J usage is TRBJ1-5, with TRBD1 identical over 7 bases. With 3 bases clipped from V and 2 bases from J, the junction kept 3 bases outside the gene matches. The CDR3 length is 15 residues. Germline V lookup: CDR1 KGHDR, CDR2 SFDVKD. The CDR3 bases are TGTGCCACCAGTGATCGAACAGGGGGCAATCAGCCCCAGCATTTT. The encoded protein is CATSDRTGGNQPQHF.